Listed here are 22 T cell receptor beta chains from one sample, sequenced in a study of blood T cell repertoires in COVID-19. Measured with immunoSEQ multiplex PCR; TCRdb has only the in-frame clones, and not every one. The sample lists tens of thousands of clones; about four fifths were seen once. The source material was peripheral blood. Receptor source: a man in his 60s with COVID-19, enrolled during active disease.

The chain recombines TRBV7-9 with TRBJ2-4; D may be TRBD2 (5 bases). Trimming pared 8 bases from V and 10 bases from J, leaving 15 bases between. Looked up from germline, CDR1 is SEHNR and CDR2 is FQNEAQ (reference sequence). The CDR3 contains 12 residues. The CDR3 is CASSRLPPIQYF. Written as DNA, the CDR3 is TGTGCCAGCTCGCGACTACCGCCAATTCAGTACTTC. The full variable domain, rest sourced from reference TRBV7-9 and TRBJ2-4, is DTGVSQNPRHKITKRGQNVTFRCDPISEHNRLYWYRQTLGQGPEFLTYFQNEAQLEKSRLLSDRFSAERPKGSFSTLEIQRTEQGDSAMYLCASSRLPPIQYFGAGTRLSVL.

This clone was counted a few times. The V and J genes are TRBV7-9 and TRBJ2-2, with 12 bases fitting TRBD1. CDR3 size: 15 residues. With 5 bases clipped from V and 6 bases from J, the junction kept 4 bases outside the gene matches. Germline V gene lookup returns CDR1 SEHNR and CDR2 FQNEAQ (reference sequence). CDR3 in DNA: TGTGCCAGCAGCACCGGGACAGGGGGCCCCGGGGAGCTGTTTTTT. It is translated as CASSTGTGGPGELFF. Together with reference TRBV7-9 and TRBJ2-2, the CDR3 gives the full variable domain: DTGVSQNPRHKITKRGQNVTFRCDPISEHNRLYWYRQTLGQGPEFLTYFQNEAQLEKSRLLSDRFSAERPKGSFSTLEIQRTEQGDSAMYLCASSTGTGGPGELFFGEGSRLTVL.

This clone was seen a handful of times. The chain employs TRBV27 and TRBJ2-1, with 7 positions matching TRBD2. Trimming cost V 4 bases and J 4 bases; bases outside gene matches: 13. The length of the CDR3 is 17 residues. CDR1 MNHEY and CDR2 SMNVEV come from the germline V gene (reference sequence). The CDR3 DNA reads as TGTGCCAGCAGTTCCAGCCGGGGCGGGAGTACGTACAATGAGCAGTTCTTC. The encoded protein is CASSSSRGGSTYNEQFF.

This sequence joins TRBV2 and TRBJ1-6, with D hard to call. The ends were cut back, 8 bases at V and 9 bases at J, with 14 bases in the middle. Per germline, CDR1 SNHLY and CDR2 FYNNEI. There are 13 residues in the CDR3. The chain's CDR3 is CASRLEGGSPLHF. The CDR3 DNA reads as TGTGCCAGCCGACTCGAGGGCGGTTCACCCCTCCACTTT. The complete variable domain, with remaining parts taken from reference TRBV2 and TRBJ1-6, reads EPEVTQTPSHQVTQMGQEVILRCVPISNHLYFYWYRQILGQKVEFLVSFYNNEISEKSEIFDDQFSVERPDGSNFTLKIRSTKLEDSAMYFCASRLEGGSPLHFGNGTRLTVT.

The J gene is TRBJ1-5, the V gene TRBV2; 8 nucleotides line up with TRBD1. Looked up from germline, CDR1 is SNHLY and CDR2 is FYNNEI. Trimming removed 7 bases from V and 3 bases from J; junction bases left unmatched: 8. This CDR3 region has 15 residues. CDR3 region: CASTSDRGDNQPQHF. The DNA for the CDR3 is TGTGCCAGCACTAGCGACAGGGGTGACAATCAGCCCCAGCATTTT.

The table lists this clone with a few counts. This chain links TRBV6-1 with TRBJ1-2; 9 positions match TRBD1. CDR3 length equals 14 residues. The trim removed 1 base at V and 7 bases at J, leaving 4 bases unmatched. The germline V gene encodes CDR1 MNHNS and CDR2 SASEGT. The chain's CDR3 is CASSEGRDRAGYTF. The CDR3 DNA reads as TGTGCCAGCAGTGAAGGAAGGGACAGGGCTGGCTACACCTTC.

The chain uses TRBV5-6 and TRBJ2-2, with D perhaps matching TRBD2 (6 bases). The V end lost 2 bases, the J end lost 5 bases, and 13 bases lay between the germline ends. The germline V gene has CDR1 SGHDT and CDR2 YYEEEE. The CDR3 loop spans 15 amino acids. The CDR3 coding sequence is TGTGCCAGCAGCTTCGGGGGTCCCCATACCGGGGAGCTGTTTTTT. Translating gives CASSFGGPHTGELFF.

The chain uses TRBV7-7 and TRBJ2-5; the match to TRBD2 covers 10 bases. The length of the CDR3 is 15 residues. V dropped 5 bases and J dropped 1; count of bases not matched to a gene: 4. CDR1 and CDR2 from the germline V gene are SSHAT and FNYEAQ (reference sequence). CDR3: CASSPAGGSQETQYF. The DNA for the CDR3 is TGTGCCAGCAGCCCAGCGGGGGGGAGCCAAGAGACCCAGTACTTC.

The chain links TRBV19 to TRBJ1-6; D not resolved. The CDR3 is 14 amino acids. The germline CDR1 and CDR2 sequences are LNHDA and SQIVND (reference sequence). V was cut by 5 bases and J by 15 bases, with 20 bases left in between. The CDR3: CASSPRRRGVVLHF. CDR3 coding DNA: TGTGCCAGTAGTCCGCGACGCCGCGGGGTGGTCCTCCACTTT.

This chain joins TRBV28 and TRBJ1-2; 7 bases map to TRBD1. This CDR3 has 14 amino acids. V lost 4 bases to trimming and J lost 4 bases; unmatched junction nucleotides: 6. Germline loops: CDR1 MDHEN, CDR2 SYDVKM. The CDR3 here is CASSSHRGLYGYTF. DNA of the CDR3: TGTGCCAGCAGTTCACACAGGGGCCTCTATGGCTACACCTTC.

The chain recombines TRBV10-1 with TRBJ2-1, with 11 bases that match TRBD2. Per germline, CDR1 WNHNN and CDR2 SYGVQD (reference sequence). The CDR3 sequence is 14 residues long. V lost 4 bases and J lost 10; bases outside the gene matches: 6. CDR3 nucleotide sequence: TGCGCCAGCAGTGCGGTAGCGGGGGGGCAAGAGCAGTTCTTC. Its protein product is CASSAVAGGQEQFF.

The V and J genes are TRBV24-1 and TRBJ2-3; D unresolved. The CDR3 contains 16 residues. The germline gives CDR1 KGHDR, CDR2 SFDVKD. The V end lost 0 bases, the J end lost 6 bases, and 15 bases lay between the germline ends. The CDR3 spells CATSDLIFGSADTQYF. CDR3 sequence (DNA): TGTGCCACCAGTGATTTGATCTTCGGTTCAGCGGATACGCAGTATTTT.

The chain's CDR3 is CASSQFRWTSGGNEQFF. CDR3 nucleotides: TGTGCCAGCAGCCAGTTCAGGTGGACTAGCGGGGGTAATGAGCAGTTCTTC. The rearrangement joins TRBV3-1 (or the pseudogene TRBV3-2) to TRBJ2-1; 13 bases map to TRBD2. Per germline, CDR1 LGHDT and CDR2 YNNKEL (reference sequence). Trimming at V came to 3 bases and at J to 7 bases, leaving 9 bases not matched to a gene. The CDR3 length is 17 residues.

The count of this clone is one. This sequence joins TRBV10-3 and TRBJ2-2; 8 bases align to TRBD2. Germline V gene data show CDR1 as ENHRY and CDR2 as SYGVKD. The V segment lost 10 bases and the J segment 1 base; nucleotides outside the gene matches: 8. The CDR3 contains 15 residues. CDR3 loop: CATKAGVGNTGELFF. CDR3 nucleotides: TGTGCCACCAAAGCGGGGGTTGGGAACACCGGGGAGCTGTTTTTT.

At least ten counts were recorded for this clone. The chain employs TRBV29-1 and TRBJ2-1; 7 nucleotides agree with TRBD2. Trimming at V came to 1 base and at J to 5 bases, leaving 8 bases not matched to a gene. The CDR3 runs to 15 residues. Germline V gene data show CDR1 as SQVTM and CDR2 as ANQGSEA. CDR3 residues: CSVEGGLAADNEQFF. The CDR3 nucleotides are TGCAGCGTTGAAGGCGGTCTAGCGGCCGACAATGAGCAGTTCTTC.

CDR3 sequence reads: CASSLLQSSGANVLTF. In nucleotides, the CDR3 is TGTGCCAGCTCACTTCTACAGAGCTCTGGGGCCAACGTCCTGACTTTC. J is TRBJ2-6 and V is TRBV18; no firm D call. This CDR3 has 16 amino acids. Germline V gene sequence: CDR1 KGHSH, CDR2 LQKENI. The germline V and J ends were trimmed by 4 bases and 0 bases, with 10 bases remaining between them.

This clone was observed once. CDR3 sequence: CASSERQGARETQYF. Written as DNA, the CDR3 is TGTGCCAGCAGCGAACGACAGGGGGCTAGGGAGACCCAGTACTTC. V gene TRBV5-4 combines with J gene TRBJ2-5; 10 bases are a match to TRBD1. Germline V gene lookup returns CDR1 SGHNT and CDR2 YYREEE (reference sequence). The length of the CDR3 is 15 residues. V shed 4 bases, J shed 5 bases, and the junction held 8 bases outside the gene matches.

CDR3 sequence (DNA): TGTGCCACCGCCCGGCGGGATAGCACAGATACGCAGTATTTT. Translated, it gives CATARRDSTDTQYF. The chain is built from TRBV24-1 and TRBJ2-3; possible D gene TRBD2, 6 bases. CDR1 is KGHDR, CDR2 SFDVKD, per germline. Deletions cut 9 bases from V and 0 bases from J, with 12 bases between. The CDR3 spans 14 residues.

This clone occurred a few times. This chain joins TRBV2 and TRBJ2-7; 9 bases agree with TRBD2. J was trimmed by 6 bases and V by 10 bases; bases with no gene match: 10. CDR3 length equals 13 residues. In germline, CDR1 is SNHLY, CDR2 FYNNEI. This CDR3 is CAIAGTSSPEQYF. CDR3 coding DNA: TGTGCCATTGCCGGGACTAGCTCTCCCGAGCAGTACTTC.

In DNA form, the CDR3 reads TGTGCTAGCGAGAAGGGGGACCTACCCACAGATACGCAGTATTTT. Protein sequence: CASEKGDLPTDTQYF. The V and J genes are TRBV12-5 and TRBJ2-3; D might be TRBD1 (6 bases). This CDR3 has 15 residues. The germline V gene encodes CDR1 LGHNT and CDR2 FRNRAP. Trimming took 9 bases from V and 2 from J, leaving 18 bases between them. Using reference TRBV12-5 and TRBJ2-3 for the parts outside the CDR3, the full variable domain is DARVTQTPRHKVTEMGQEVTMRCQPILGHNTVFWYRQTMMQGLELLAYFRNRAPLDDSGMPKDRFSAEMPDATLATLKIQPSEPRDSAVYFCASEKGDLPTDTQYFGPGTRLTVL.

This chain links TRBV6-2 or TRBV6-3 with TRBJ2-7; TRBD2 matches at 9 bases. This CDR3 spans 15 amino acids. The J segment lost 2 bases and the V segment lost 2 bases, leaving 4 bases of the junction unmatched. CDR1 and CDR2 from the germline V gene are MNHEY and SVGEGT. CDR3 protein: CASSYTVAGAYEQYF. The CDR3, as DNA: TGTGCCAGCAGTTACACGGTAGCGGGGGCCTACGAGCAGTACTTC.

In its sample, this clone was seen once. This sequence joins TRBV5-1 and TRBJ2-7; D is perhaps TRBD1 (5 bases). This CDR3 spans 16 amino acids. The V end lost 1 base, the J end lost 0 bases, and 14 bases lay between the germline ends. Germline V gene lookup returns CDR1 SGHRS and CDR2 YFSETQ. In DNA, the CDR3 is TGCGCCAGCAGCTTGAGGGGTCCTGGGGACTCCTACGAGCAGTACTTC. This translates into CASSLRGPGDSYEQYF.